A selection of T cell receptor beta chains follows, all from one sample in a study of blood T cell repertoires in COVID-19. The data were produced by immunoSEQ multiplex PCR, yet TCRdb's version contains in-frame clones alone and is incomplete. In the table there are about 240,000 clones, roughly 91% of which are singletons. The sequencing sample was made of PBMCs or T cells enriched from blood (not recorded which). These receptors were taken from a young woman who had recovered from COVID-19. Each CDR3 is given with its conserved first and last residue. A D gene is named only where the DNA matches it firmly. A row's size may be missing; if present it is once, few, many or a size class.

abundance,d_gene,j_gene,v_gene,CDR3nt,CDR3aa
.,TRBD2,TRBJ2-1,TRBV7-9,TGTGCCAGCAGTTCGACTAGCGGGGACTCCTACAATGAGCAGTTCTTC,CASSSTSGDSYNEQFF
.,TRBD2,TRBJ2-1,TRBV28,TGTGCCAGCACCCTTGGCGCTAGCGGGGCGAACAATGAGCAGTTCTTC,CASTLGASGANNEQFF
.,TRBD2,TRBJ2-7,TRBV2,TGTGCCAGCAGGGGGCTAGCGGGAAACGACGAGCAGTACTTC,CASRGLAGNDEQYF
.,TRBD1,TRBJ1-3,TRBV6-1,TGTGCCAGCACAGAAGCCCCGGGACAGGGAATAGGGAGCTCTGGAAACACCATATATTTT,CASTEAPGQGIGSSGNTIYF
.,TRBD1,TRBJ1-2,TRBV6-5,TGTGCCAGCAGACCGATGAGTAGGCAGGGGGTTGGCTACACCTTC,CASRPMSRQGVGYTF
.,TRBD2,TRBJ2-4,TRBV4-1,TGCGCCAGCAGCCAACCAGCGGGAGGGTTAAACATTCAGTACTTC,CASSQPAGGLNIQYF
.,.,TRBJ1-2,TRBV10-3,TGTGCCATCCGTCCGTCCGGGGATTATAACTATGGCTACACCTTC,CAIRPSGDYNYGYTF
.,.,TRBJ1-4,TRBV19,TGTGCCAGTACTCGGTGGGGAGGGGATGAAAAACTGTTTTTT,CASTRWGGDEKLFF
.,.,TRBJ1-6,TRBV11-2,TGTGCCAGCAGCCGATACCAGGTTTCACCCCTCCACTTT,CASSRYQVSPLHF
.,.,TRBJ2-2,TRBV30,TGTGCCTGGCGTTCACGGGGGACCGGGGAGCTGTTTTTT,CAWRSRGTGELFF
.,.,TRBJ1-1,TRBV29-1,TGCAGCGTCCAAGGGGGGGCGACTGAAGCTTTCTTT,CSVQGGATEAFF
.,.,TRBJ1-4,TRBV3-1/TRBV3-2,TGTGCCAGCAGCTTTAACGGGGGGCCTAATGAAAAACTGTTTTTT,CASSFNGGPNEKLFF
.,.,TRBJ1-4,TRBV19,TGTGCCAGTAGTATTTACGGCAGGGTAACTAATGAAAAACTGTTTTTT,CASSIYGRVTNEKLFF
.,TRBD1,TRBJ2-3,TRBV11-2,TGTGCCAGCAGCCGGACAGGGCCGGGGGAAGATACGCAGTATTTT,CASSRTGPGEDTQYF
.,.,TRBJ1-4,TRBV3-1/TRBV3-2,TGTGCCAGCAGCCAAGATGACTCCCAAGGGGATGAAAAACTGTTTTTT,CASSQDDSQGDEKLFF
once,TRBD1,TRBJ1-5,TRBV19,TGTGCCACTTCCCGGGACAGGGATGCTCAGCCCCAGCATTTT,CATSRDRDAQPQHF
few,TRBD1,TRBJ1-5,TRBV28,TGTGCCAGCAGTTTGCCAGGGGGCGAGAATCAGCCCCAGCATTTT,CASSLPGGENQPQHF
.,.,TRBJ1-5,TRBV7-8,TGTGCCAGCAGTTACCGAACCGCAGTCAATAGCAATCAGCCCCAGCATTTT,CASSYRTAVNSNQPQHF
.,.,TRBJ1-3,TRBV7-9,TGTGCCAGCAGCCCCCCGACGGGGTATGGAAACACCATATATTTT,CASSPPTGYGNTIYF
.,TRBD1,TRBJ1-6,TRBV7-2,TGTGCCAGCAGCTTACAGACAGGGGGCAGAAGTTCACCCCTCCACTTT,CASSLQTGGRSSPLHF
.,TRBD1,TRBJ1-1,TRBV28,TGTGCCAGCATTAGCACAGGGGGCAACACTGAAGCTTTCTTT,CASISTGGNTEAFF
.,.,TRBJ1-2,TRBV29-1,TGCAGCGTGACAGCGTCCTATGGCTACACCTTC,CSVTASYGYTF
.,.,TRBJ1-6,TRBV4-3,TGCGCCAGCAGCCCGTCGTTCGCGGTCGGAGGGCATAATTCACCCCTCCACTTT,CASSPSFAVGGHNSPLHF
.,.,TRBJ2-1,TRBV29-1,TGCAGCGTTGAAGCCGGGGTGAAATCCTACAATGAGCAGTTCTTC,CSVEAGVKSYNEQFF
.,.,TRBJ2-7,TRBV7-8,TGTGCCAGCAGCTTTCCTTCGGGCGAGCAGTACTTC,CASSFPSGEQYF
.,.,TRBJ2-7,TRBV28,TGTGCCAGCAGCCCTACAGGGAACCCCTCCTACGAGCAGTACTTC,CASSPTGNPSYEQYF
.,.,TRBJ1-3,TRBV28,TGTGCCAGCAGTCCCTTCAGCGGATTCTCTGGAAACACCATATATTTT,CASSPFSGFSGNTIYF
.,.,TRBJ1-1,TRBV4-2,TGTGCCAGCAGCCCTCTTACAACGAACACTGAAGCTTTCTTT,CASSPLTTNTEAFF
.,.,TRBJ2-4,TRBV28,TGTGCCAGCAGTTTGGGTGGCAGATCTTTGGGAGTTCTGCACTTC,CASSLGGRSLGVLHF
.,TRBD1,TRBJ2-7,TRBV11-2,TGTGCCAGCAGCTTAGATGGTGGGACAGGAGCCTACGAGCAGTACTTC,CASSLDGGTGAYEQYF
.,TRBD1,TRBJ1-1,TRBV18,TGTGCCAGCTCACCGGTCCCGGGACAGGGCAGAGGCACTGAAGCTTTCTTT,CASSPVPGQGRGTEAFF
.,TRBD1,TRBJ2-2,TRBV7-3,TGTGCCAGCACCGCGGGACAGGGGGCCGGGGAGCTGTTTTTT,CASTAGQGAGELFF
.,.,TRBJ2-7,TRBV7-2,TGTGCCAGCAGCTTAACAGACTACGAGCAGTACTTC,CASSLTDYEQYF
.,TRBD1,TRBJ1-5,TRBV7-6,TGTGCCAGCAGCCAAGAACCGGGACAGGGAAATCAGCCCCAGCATTTT,CASSQEPGQGNQPQHF
.,.,TRBJ1-5,TRBV21-1,TGTGCCAGCAGCACTCGACAGGCATTACGGAATCAGCCCCAGCATTTT,CASSTRQALRNQPQHF
.,TRBD2,TRBJ2-3,TRBV9,TGTGCCAGCAGCCCGTTAGCGGGGAGCACAGATACGCAGTATTTT,CASSPLAGSTDTQYF
.,.,TRBJ1-2,TRBV19,TGTGCCAGTAGTATAGATGCCCCAGGAGGAGGCTACACCTTC,CASSIDAPGGGYTF
.,.,TRBJ2-1,TRBV6-6,TGTGCCAGCTCTAACCCCAATGAGCAGTTCTTC,CASSNPNEQFF
.,.,TRBJ1-2,TRBV28,TGTGCCAGCGCCTCTTTTACGGGGGTTCGGTATGGCTACACCTTC,CASASFTGVRYGYTF
.,.,TRBJ1-5,TRBV7-8,TGTGCCAGCAGCGGAGGGTCCCGGGGCAATCAGCCCCAGCATTTT,CASSGGSRGNQPQHF
.,TRBD1,TRBJ2-7,TRBV7-9,TGTGCCAGCAGCTTGGGACAGGGGGACTACGAGCAGTACTTC,CASSLGQGDYEQYF
.,TRBD1,TRBJ1-2,TRBV19,TGTGCCAGTAGTATAGGACCCGGGACAGGGGATGGCTACACCTTC,CASSIGPGTGDGYTF
.,TRBD1,TRBJ2-5,TRBV7-6,TGTGCCAGCAGCCAGGGACAGGGAAGGGTGAGGGAGACCCAGTACTTC,CASSQGQGRVRETQYF
once,.,TRBJ2-3,TRBV14,TGTGCCAGCAGCCAAACTGCTTTCACAGATACGCAGTATTTT,CASSQTAFTDTQYF
once,TRBD1,TRBJ1-1,TRBV10-3,TGTGCCATCGAAGCGGTCCAGGGGGTCACTGAAGCTTTCTTT,CAIEAVQGVTEAFF
once,TRBD2,TRBJ2-1,TRBV4-2,TGTGCCAGCAGCCAAGGCGGGAGTAAGCACAATGAGCAGTTCTTC,CASSQGGSKHNEQFF